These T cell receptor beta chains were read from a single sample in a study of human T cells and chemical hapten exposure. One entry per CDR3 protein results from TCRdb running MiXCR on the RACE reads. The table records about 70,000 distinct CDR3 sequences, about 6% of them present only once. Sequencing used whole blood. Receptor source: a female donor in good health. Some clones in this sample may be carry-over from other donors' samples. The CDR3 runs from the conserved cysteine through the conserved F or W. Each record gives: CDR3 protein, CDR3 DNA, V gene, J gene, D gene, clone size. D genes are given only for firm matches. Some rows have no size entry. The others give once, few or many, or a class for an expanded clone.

CDR3: CASSSGLAARDTQYF
DNA: TGTGCCAGCAGTTCCGGACTAGCGGCTAGAGATACGCAGTATTTT
V: TRBV28
J: TRBJ2-3
D: TRBD2
size: many

CDR3: CASSDAFGSSTDTQYF
DNA: TGTGCCAGCAGTGATGCCTTTGGGTCTAGCACAGATACGCAGTATTTT
V: TRBV6-4
J: TRBJ2-3
D: NA
size: few

CDR3: CASSLVGGSEQYF
DNA: TGTGCCAGCAGCCTCGTCGGCGGGAGCGAGCAGTACTTC
V: TRBV7-9
J: TRBJ2-7
D: TRBD2
size: many

CDR3: CASSDPYFSGANVLTF
DNA: TGTGCCAGCAGTGACCCTTATTTCTCTGGGGCCAACGTCCTGACTTTC
V: TRBV6-1
J: TRBJ2-6
D: NA
size: many

CDR3: CASSLNEGLAGGYRTDTQYF
DNA: TGTGCCAGCAGCCTAAATGAGGGACTAGCGGGAGGTTATAGGACAGATACGCAGTATTTT
V: TRBV11-3
J: TRBJ2-3
D: TRBD2
size: many

CDR3: CSVTARAGETQYF
DNA: TGCAGCGTTACGGCCAGGGCAGGGGAGACCCAGTACTTC
V: TRBV29-1
J: TRBJ2-5
D: NA
size: few

CDR3: CASSPGTGGRVEAFF
DNA: TGTGCCAGCAGCCCGGGAACAGGGGGAAGGGTTGAAGCTTTCTTT
V: TRBV12-3/TRBV12-4
J: TRBJ1-1
D: TRBD1
size: few

CDR3: CASSETGRYEQYF
DNA: TGTGCCAGCAGTGAAACGGGCAGGTACGAGCAGTACTTC
V: TRBV6-1
J: TRBJ2-7
D: NA
size: few

CDR3: CASSSLNEQFF
DNA: TGTGCCAGCAGTTCCCTTAATGAGCAGTTCTTC
V: TRBV6-2/TRBV6-3
J: TRBJ2-1
D: NA
size: many

CDR3: CASTPDGYQPQHF
DNA: TGTGCCAGCACCCCGGACGGTTATCAGCCCCAGCATTTT
V: TRBV6-2/TRBV6-3
J: TRBJ1-5
D: NA
size: few

CDR3: CASSLNGPPERYEQYF
DNA: TGCGCCAGCAGCTTGAATGGACCTCCAGAGCGGTACGAGCAGTACTTC
V: TRBV5-1
J: TRBJ2-7
D: NA
size: NA

CDR3: CASNPSTSGTLNEQFF
DNA: TGTGCCAGCAACCCCTCCACTAGCGGGACCCTCAATGAGCAGTTCTTC
V: TRBV6-2/TRBV6-3
J: TRBJ2-1
D: TRBD2
size: many

CDR3: CASSLGAAGTGELFF
DNA: TGCGCCAGCAGCTTGGGAGCGGCAGGGACCGGGGAGCTGTTTTTT
V: TRBV5-1
J: TRBJ2-2
D: NA
size: NA

CDR3: CASWAGRADTGELFF
DNA: TGTGCCAGCTGGGCCGGGAGGGCCGACACCGGGGAGCTGTTTTTT
V: TRBV6-2/TRBV6-3
J: TRBJ2-2
D: TRBD2
size: many

CDR3: CASSSRQGPSYEQYF
DNA: TGTGCCAGCAGCTCCCGGCAGGGGCCATCCTACGAGCAGTACTTC
V: TRBV5-5
J: TRBJ2-7
D: NA
size: NA

CDR3: CASSPWTSGRGEQYF
DNA: TGTGCCAGCAGCCCCTGGACTAGCGGGAGAGGCGAGCAGTACTTC
V: TRBV11-2
J: TRBJ2-7
D: TRBD2
size: NA

CDR3: CASSTVVAGYNEQFF
DNA: TGTGCCAGCAGTACCGTGGTGGCGGGATACAATGAGCAGTTCTTC
V: TRBV27
J: TRBJ2-1
D: NA
size: few

CDR3: CSARDDTQYF
DNA: TGCAGTGCTAGGGACGATACGCAGTATTTT
V: TRBV20-1
J: TRBJ2-3
D: NA
size: many

CDR3: CASSKEQGLRNSPLHF
DNA: TGTGCCAGCAGCAAAGAACAGGGTTTAAGAAATTCACCCCTCCACTTT
V: TRBV13
J: TRBJ1-6
D: NA
size: few

CDR3: CSARVPSTSLYNEQFF
DNA: TGCAGTGCTAGAGTTCCGTCTACCTCCCTTTACAATGAGCAGTTCTTC
V: TRBV20-1
J: TRBJ2-1
D: NA
size: many

CDR3: CASSSVRDTQYF
DNA: TGCGCCAGCAGCTCGGTGAGGGATACGCAGTATTTT
V: TRBV10-1
J: TRBJ2-3
D: NA
size: many

CDR3: CASSDGRIF
DNA: TGTGCCAGCAGTGATGGTCGTATCTTT
V: TRBV2
J: TRBJ1-1
D: NA
size: NA

CDR3: CASSQEIFEQGAPNYGYTF
DNA: TGCGCCAGCAGCCAAGAGATCTTCGAGCAGGGGGCCCCTAACTATGGCTACACCTTC
V: TRBV4-3
J: TRBJ1-2
D: TRBD1
size: many

CDR3: CASRSPTGELFF
DNA: TGTGCCAGCAGAAGCCCCACCGGGGAGCTGTTTTTT
V: TRBV2
J: TRBJ2-2
D: NA
size: many

CDR3: CAISSGQGNQPQHF
DNA: TGTGCCATCAGCAGCGGCCAAGGCAATCAGCCCCAGCATTTT
V: TRBV10-3
J: TRBJ1-5
D: NA
size: few

CDR3: CASRRTGKGYNSPLHF
DNA: TGTGCCAGCAGGAGGACGGGGAAAGGCTATAATTCACCCCTCCACTTT
V: TRBV28
J: TRBJ1-6
D: NA
size: once